This T cell receptor (beta chain) was identified in a study of OX40 agonist ivuxolimab in advanced cancers. In the study overall: Partial responses occurred in Three dose-escalation patients, one with hepatocellular carcinoma and two with cutaneous melanoma.

Profiling relied on immunoSEQ multiplex PCR, and the TCRdb table lists in-frame clones only, not all of them. The sample lists about 86,000 clones; nearly 90% were seen once. Comment on this clone: Its antigen is unknown.

Notes on the study in general: More expanded clones were found, on average, in CD8+ than in CD4+ T cells. CD4+ and CD8+ blood T cells expanded clonally by week 6 at 0.1 to 3.0 mg/kg.

V was shortened by 1 base and J by 0 bases, with 7 bases between the two germline ends. Germline lookup yields CDR1 LNHNV and CDR2 YYDKDF (reference sequence). This CDR3 has 15 amino acids. This specimen consisted of CD4+ or CD8+ T cells sorted from blood, obtained in a trial of the OX40 agonist ivuxolimab. V and J are TRBV15 and TRBJ2-1, with D unresolved. This receptor was identified in an adult with an advanced solid tumor such as melanoma, head and neck, liver or kidney cancer. The CDR3 spells CATSRGQSSYNEQFF. The CDR3 DNA sequence: TGTGCCACCAGCAGAGGGCAGAGCTCCTACAATGAGCAGTTCTTC.